Many counts were recorded for the clone carrying this T cell receptor (beta chain). Its target is not known. This specimen comes from a study of regulatory T cells in long-lasting Graves disease. Study-wide results and limits: Persistent Graves' patients possessed reduced TCR diversity relative to recently diagnosed ones.

According to the study, TCR beta libraries were built with iRepertoire HTBI primers and CDR3-region Arm-PCR. TCRdb re-analysed the multiplex PCR reads in MiXCR, keeping a single row per CDR3 protein. The sample includes some 250,000 distinct CDR3 sequences, 18% of them seen just once. The CDR3 length is 14 residues. The V end was cut by 5 bases, the J end by 6 bases, with 16 bases between. The V gene's germline CDR1 is LGHDT and CDR2 YNNKEL (reference sequence). Time point meaning: newly diagnosed GD, antithyroid drugs for less than 3 months. From RNA extracted from PBMCs, the TCR library was made. The patients included were those that came from an endocrinology department in Xi'an, China. These same data were also listed under a study on T cells in Graves' hyperthyroidism and ophthalmopathy.

Sample: peripheral blood mononuclear cells (PBMCs), taken at new diagnosis, from a patient treated with antithyroid drugs. The genes are TRBV3-1 and TRBJ1-2, with a tentative D call TRBD1 (6 bases). The clonotype was recovered from a woman between 25 and 40 years old with Graves disease. The CDR3 region is CASSSTGWGDGYTF. The CDR3 coding sequence is TGTGCCAGCAGCAGTACAGGGTGGGGCGATGGCTACACCTTC.